One sample yielded the 24 T cell receptor beta chains listed below, sequenced in a study of blood T cell repertoires in COVID-19. Libraries were prepared by immunoSEQ multiplex PCR; TCRdb keeps only in-frame clonotypes and omits some of them. The table includes 150,000 or so clones, about four fifths detected once. Material for sequencing was PBMCs or T cells enriched from blood (not recorded which). Receptors were obtained from a man aged 45-65 years who had recovered from COVID-19.

CDR3 residues: CASSIDLRPQGTGELFF. CDR3 DNA: TGTGCCAGTAGTATAGATCTGAGGCCACAGGGAACCGGGGAGCTGTTTTTT. This rearrangement joins TRBV19 to TRBJ2-2; tentatively, D is TRBD1 (6 bases). CDR3 length equals 17 residues. Germline V lookup: CDR1 LNHDA, CDR2 SQIVND (reference sequence). Trimming cost V 0 bases and J 5 bases, with 16 bases left between them.

V usage is TRBV6-5 and J usage is TRBJ1-1; 7 bases fit TRBD1. CDR3 length equals 14 residues. The V gene end was trimmed by 6 bases and the J gene end by 8 bases; junction bases not matched to a gene: 12. Germline V lookup: CDR1 MNHEY, CDR2 SVGAGI. The CDR3 DNA reads as TGTGCCAGCAGCGCGGGACAGCCGGGTCGCGAAGCTTTCTTT. Translated, it gives CASSAGQPGREAFF.

The chain carries TRBV4-3 and TRBJ1-2; no firm D call. Trimming removed 0 bases at V and 6 bases at J, with 14 bases between. The CDR3 is 15 residues long. Per germline, CDR1 LGHNA and CDR2 YSLEER. This CDR3 reads CASSQDGLKAHGYTF. The CDR3 region has the DNA TGCGCCAGCAGCCAAGATGGGCTTAAAGCCCATGGCTACACCTTC.

This clone has just a few counts. The CDR3 DNA reads as TGTGCCAGCAGTGAAGCTTTATTGGGACAGGGCTATGGCTACACCTTC. It is translated as CASSEALLGQGYGYTF. The chain has TRBV6-1 and TRBJ1-2; 9 nucleotides align to TRBD1. The CDR3 loop spans 16 amino acids. V was pared by 0 bases and J by 4 bases, with 6 bases of the junction left unmatched. Germline values: CDR1 MNHNS, CDR2 SASEGT.

The chain joins TRBV7-9 to TRBJ1-1, with D unclear. This CDR3 contains 11 residues. The germline V gene has CDR1 SEHNR and CDR2 FQNEAQ (reference sequence). The V end lost 11 bases, the J end lost 7 bases, and 14 bases lay between the germline ends. CDR3 protein: CASGVGVEAFF. The CDR3 bases are TGTGCCTCCGGGGTTGGGGTTGAAGCTTTCTTT.

The chain links TRBV7-9 to TRBJ2-5; 9 bases map to TRBD1. J was trimmed by 4 bases and V by 5 bases; bases with no gene match: 11. The germline V gene has CDR1 SEHNR and CDR2 FQNEAQ (reference sequence). This CDR3 is built from 16 residues. CDR3 residues: CASSPRDREGGETQYF. The CDR3 DNA reads as TGTGCCAGCAGCCCCCGGGACAGGGAGGGCGGAGAGACCCAGTACTTC.

The V gene is TRBV11-2, the J gene TRBJ1-2; the match to TRBD1 covers 8 bases. V gave up 5 bases and J gave up 3 bases; unmatched junction bases: 8. The CDR3 contains 15 residues. Germline V gene data show CDR1 as SGHAT and CDR2 as FQNNGV. CDR3 protein: CASSPRQGIDYGYTF. The CDR3 DNA reads as TGTGCCAGCAGCCCAAGACAGGGGATAGACTATGGCTACACCTTC.

The chain joins TRBV5-1 to TRBJ2-1, with 11 bases matching TRBD1. Germline V lookup: CDR1 SGHRS, CDR2 YFSETQ. V lost 8 bases, J lost 6 bases, and 4 bases stayed unmatched. This CDR3 contains 13 residues. The CDR3 nucleotides read TGCGCCAGTGGGACAGGGGGTCGCAATGAGCAGTTCTTC. This gives the protein CASGTGGRNEQFF. The whole variable domain, remainder taken from reference TRBV5-1 and TRBJ2-1, is KAGVTQTPRYLIKTRGQQVTLSCSPISGHRSVSWYQQTPGQGLQFLFEYFSETQRNKGNFPGRFSGRQFSNSRSEMNVSTLELGDSALYLCASGTGGRNEQFFGPGTRLTVL.

The sample holds a few counts of this clone. The chain combines TRBV5-4 with TRBJ1-1; D gene ambiguous. The V and J ends lost 0 bases and 6 bases respectively, with 9 bases between them. The CDR3 loop spans 13 amino acids. The germline V gene has CDR1 SGHNT and CDR2 YYREEE (reference sequence). The CDR3 is CASSLGPRPEAFF. CDR3 coding DNA: TGTGCCAGCAGCTTGGGACCTAGACCTGAAGCTTTCTTT.

V gene TRBV5-4 combines with J gene TRBJ2-1, with TRBD2 matching over 14 bases. From germline, CDR1 is SGHNT and CDR2 YYREEE (reference sequence). The CDR3 runs to 15 residues. V lost 0 bases to trimming and J lost 9 bases; unmatched junction nucleotides: 2. CDR3 residues: CASSLGLAGGTEQFF. The CDR3 DNA reads TGTGCCAGCAGCTTGGGACTAGCGGGGGGGACTGAGCAGTTCTTC.

This clone occurred once. The gene calls are TRBV14 and TRBJ1-1, with D tentatively TRBD1 (5 bases). The V and J ends lost 2 bases and 13 bases respectively, with 20 bases between them. Per germline, CDR1 SGHDN and CDR2 FVKESK. The CDR3 runs to 14 residues. The CDR3 spells CASSQLSGTGGGFF. The CDR3 DNA is TGTGCCAGCAGCCAATTGTCCGGGACCGGGGGTGGTTTCTTT. Together with reference TRBV14 and TRBJ1-1, the CDR3 gives the full variable domain: EAGVTQFPSHSVIEKGQTVTLRCDPISGHDNLYWYRRVMGKEIKFLLHFVKESKQDESGMPNNRFLAERTGGTYSTLKVQPAELEDSGVYFCASSQLSGTGGGFFGQGTRLTVV.

The chain is built from TRBV4-3 and TRBJ1-1; D is perhaps TRBD1 (6 bases). Germline values: CDR1 LGHNA, CDR2 YSLEER. Trimming cost V 0 bases and J 1 base, with 15 bases left between them. This CDR3 is 17 amino acids long. CDR3 region: CASSQEVRGPGNTEAFF. Here the CDR3 DNA reads TGCGCCAGCAGCCAAGAGGTCAGGGGCCCGGGGAACACTGAAGCTTTCTTT.

The gene calls are TRBV27 and TRBJ1-1; 8 nucleotides line up with TRBD1. Trimming cost V 0 bases and J 5 bases; bases outside gene matches: 5. Germline V gives CDR1 MNHEY, CDR2 SMNVEV (reference sequence). This CDR3 has 15 residues. The chain's CDR3 is CASSLSPGGATEAFF. The DNA of the CDR3 is TGTGCCAGCAGTTTATCGCCAGGGGGCGCAACTGAAGCTTTCTTT.

The CDR3 region has the DNA TGTGCCAGCAGCCCCTCCGGGTTGGTCGCAGATACGCAGTATTTT. This encodes CASSPSGLVADTQYF. The gene calls are TRBV7-3 and TRBJ2-3; no clear D. In germline, CDR1 is SGHTA, CDR2 FQGTGA. Deletions cut 5 bases from V and 4 bases from J, with 16 bases between. The CDR3 has 15 amino acids.

This chain joins TRBV9 and TRBJ2-2, with D perhaps TRBD2 (5 bases). The CDR3 length is 13 residues. Per germline, CDR1 SGDLS and CDR2 YYNGEE. The V end lost 1 base, the J end lost 6 bases, and 7 bases lay between the germline ends. CDR3 in DNA: TGTGCCAGCAGCGTATCCGGGGCCGGGGAGCTGTTTTTT. Translated, it gives CASSVSGAGELFF. Based on the CDR3 plus reference TRBV9 and TRBJ2-2, the full variable domain is DSGVTQTPKHLITATGQRVTLRCSPRSGDLSVYWYQQSLDQGLQFLIQYYNGEERAKGNILERFSAQQFPDLHSELNLSSLELGDSALYFCASSVSGAGELFFGEGSRLTVL.

This rearrangement joins TRBV7-3 to TRBJ2-1, with a possible D match to TRBD2 (5 bases). CDR3 length equals 16 residues. CDR1 and CDR2 from the germline V gene are SGHTA and FQGTGA. Trimming pared 0 bases from V and 3 bases from J, leaving 12 bases between. In DNA form, the CDR3 reads TGTGCCAGCAGCTTAACCGGAGCGGATCTCTACAATGAGCAGTTCTTC. It specifies CASSLTGADLYNEQFF.

This chain uses TRBV10-3 with TRBJ2-7; 7 bases map to TRBD2. CDR1 is ENHRY and CDR2 is SYGVKD in the germline V gene. The CDR3 is 15 amino acids. With V trimmed by 3 bases and J by 6 bases, 11 bases remained unmatched. The CDR3 is CAISELPGRESEQYF. CDR3 nucleotide sequence: TGTGCCATCAGTGAACTCCCGGGGAGGGAGAGCGAGCAGTACTTC.

The gene calls are TRBV7-9 and TRBJ1-2; possibly TRBD1 for D (6 bases). V lost 5 bases and J lost 4, with 14 bases in between. This CDR3 spans 14 amino acids. Germline CDR1 SEHNR, CDR2 FQNEAQ (reference sequence). CDR3 sequence reads: CASSPRRGGYGYTF. CDR3 bases: TGTGCCAGCAGCCCGAGGAGGGGGGGCTATGGCTACACCTTC.

This chain links TRBV27 with TRBJ1-5, with D possibly TRBD1 on 5 matching bases. The CDR3 spans 14 residues. Trimming removed 0 bases at V and 2 bases at J, with 5 bases between. The germline V gene has CDR1 MNHEY and CDR2 SMNVEV (reference sequence). The CDR3 DNA follows: TGTGCCAGCAGTTTATCAGGGGGCAATCAGCCCCAGCATTTT. Translation: CASSLSGGNQPQHF.

V is TRBV28 and J is TRBJ1-5; no firm D call. The V and J ends lost 8 bases and 9 bases respectively, with 11 bases between them. Germline values: CDR1 MDHEN, CDR2 SYDVKM. The CDR3 extends over 11 amino acids. This chain's CDR3 is CASGMGRPQHF. The CDR3 DNA reads TGTGCCAGCGGAATGGGGAGGCCCCAGCATTTT.

The chain couples TRBV7-3 to TRBJ2-7, with 11 nucleotides matching TRBD2. The CDR3 covers 14 residues. V gave up 4 bases and J gave up 7 bases; unmatched junction bases: 6. Germline V gene lookup returns CDR1 SGHTA and CDR2 FQGTGA. The CDR3 loop is CASSSSGGPGEQYF. The CDR3 DNA follows: TGTGCCAGCAGCTCTAGCGGGGGGCCCGGGGAGCAGTACTTC. The whole variable domain, filled in from reference TRBV7-3 and TRBJ2-7, reads GAGVSQTPSNKVTEKGKYVELRCDPISGHTALYWYRQSLGQGPEFLIYFQGTGAADDSGLPNDRFFAVRPEGSVSTLKIQRTERGDSAVYLCASSSSGGPGEQYFGPGTRLTVT.

The chain recombines TRBV5-1 with TRBJ2-5; D not resolved. This CDR3 has 14 amino acids. CDR1 is SGHRS and CDR2 is YFSETQ in the germline V gene. Deletions cut 0 bases from V and 4 bases from J, with 10 bases between. DNA for the CDR3: TGCGCCAGCAGCTTGGCATCAGAAAGAGAGACCCAGTACTTC. This codes for CASSLASERETQYF. Filled out from reference TRBV5-1 and TRBJ2-5, the complete variable domain reads KAGVTQTPRYLIKTRGQQVTLSCSPISGHRSVSWYQQTPGQGLQFLFEYFSETQRNKGNFPGRFSGRQFSNSRSEMNVSTLELGDSALYLCASSLASERETQYFGPGTRLLVL.

The rearrangement uses TRBV9 and TRBJ1-3, with TRBD1 as a possible D gene (5 bases). This CDR3 spans 15 amino acids. In germline, CDR1 is SGDLS, CDR2 YYNGEE. The V and J ends lost 4 bases and 0 bases respectively, with 11 bases between them. CDR3 in amino acids: CASSTQTASGNTIYF. CDR3 bases: TGTGCCAGCAGCACCCAGACAGCCTCTGGAAACACCATATATTTT.

In this sample, this clone turned up once. The chain joins TRBV9 to TRBJ2-2; 10 nucleotides match TRBD2. Germline V gene sequence: CDR1 SGDLS, CDR2 YYNGEE. The CDR3 runs to 17 residues. J was trimmed by 4 bases and V by 0 bases; bases with no gene match: 6. The CDR3 sequence: CASSVGTSGPVTGELFF. The CDR3 nucleotides read TGTGCCAGCAGCGTAGGGACTAGCGGTCCGGTCACCGGGGAGCTGTTTTTT.